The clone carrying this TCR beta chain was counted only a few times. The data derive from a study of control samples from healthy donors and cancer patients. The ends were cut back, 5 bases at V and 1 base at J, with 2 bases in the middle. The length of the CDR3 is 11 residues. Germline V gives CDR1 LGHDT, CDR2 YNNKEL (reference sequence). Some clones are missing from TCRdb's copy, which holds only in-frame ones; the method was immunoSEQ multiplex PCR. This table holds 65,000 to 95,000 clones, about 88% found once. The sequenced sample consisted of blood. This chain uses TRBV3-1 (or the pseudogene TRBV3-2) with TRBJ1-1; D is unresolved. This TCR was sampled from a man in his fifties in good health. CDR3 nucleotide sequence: TGTGCCAGCAGCGGGAACACTGAAGCTTTCTTT. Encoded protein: CASSGNTEAFF.